This T cell receptor beta chain is drawn from a study of blood T cells in healthy people across ages. Study-level results: Correlation between TCR beta diversity and naive T cell percentage was strong.

Every donor gave ten milliliters of peripheral blood. The use of a sample-barcoded 5' primer and a J-beta primer mix characterized a second PCR of roughly 6 to 11 cycles. TCRdb re-derived calls from the 5' RACE reads in MiXCR, one entry per CDR3 protein. Of 600,000 to 900,000 distinct CDR3 sequences listed, roughly 24% are singletons. The CDR3 sequence is 16 residues long. Trimming shortened V by 3 bases and J by 2 bases, and 15 bases separated the two germline ends. Germline V gene data show CDR1 as LGHNT and CDR2 as FRNRAP. Concerning this clonotype itself: Its antigen is undetermined.

This sample was also put to use in a study of T cells of mothers and their children.

The specimen was blood. This sequence was found in a boy between 5 and 17 years old in good health. The chain joins TRBV12-5 to TRBJ2-3, with D tentatively TRBD1 (6 bases). The CDR3 protein is CASGFAPGHHTDTQYF. The CDR3 nucleotides read TGTGCTAGTGGTTTCGCCCCGGGACACCACACAGATACGCAGTATTTT.